The rows below give T cell receptor beta chains drawn from one sample of a study of T cell changes during pregnancy in multiple sclerosis. The data were produced by immunoSEQ multiplex PCR, yet TCRdb's version contains in-frame clones alone and is incomplete. Counted here are around 60,000 clones, roughly 92% occurring once; the ten biggest clones make up approximately 1.5%. The sample in question was peripheral blood, obtained in the second trimester of pregnancy. The receptors here all came from a female donor with multiple sclerosis, enrolled in a pregnancy study. Both conserved end residues are trimmed from each CDR3. Size is stated for part of the rows, as once, few or many counts, or as a class when the clone is expanded.

cdr3_aa: ASSSLQGSYEQY
v_call: TRBV7-2
j_call: TRBJ2-7
clone_size: -

cdr3_aa: SVEFGSGTYEQY
v_call: TRBV29-1
j_call: TRBJ2-7
clone_size: -

cdr3_aa: ASSPGQGTSEAF
v_call: TRBV5-1
j_call: TRBJ1-1
clone_size: -

cdr3_aa: ASSLGPGGNTGELF
v_call: TRBV7-2
j_call: TRBJ2-2
clone_size: many

cdr3_aa: ASSQTGKHPEAF
v_call: TRBV7-3
j_call: TRBJ1-1
clone_size: once

cdr3_aa: ASSSGGGSLYGYT
v_call: TRBV7-9
j_call: TRBJ1-2
clone_size: -

cdr3_aa: ASSPRRDGDEQY
v_call: TRBV19
j_call: TRBJ2-7
clone_size: -

cdr3_aa: ASSPSGTGVEKLF
v_call: TRBV7-9
j_call: TRBJ1-4
clone_size: -

cdr3_aa: ALQGASGANVLT
v_call: TRBV30
j_call: TRBJ2-6
clone_size: -

cdr3_aa: ASDVGGRAYNEQF
v_call: TRBV27
j_call: TRBJ2-1
clone_size: -

cdr3_aa: ASSEGTDEAYEQY
v_call: TRBV10-1
j_call: TRBJ2-7
clone_size: few

cdr3_aa: ASSPVLASNTGELF
v_call: TRBV18
j_call: TRBJ2-2
clone_size: -

cdr3_aa: ASSLGDRGNEQF
v_call: TRBV5-1
j_call: TRBJ2-1
clone_size: -

cdr3_aa: ASSLTSGKGSEQY
v_call: TRBV7-2
j_call: TRBJ2-7
clone_size: -

cdr3_aa: ASSLGGQYEQY
v_call: TRBV5-4
j_call: TRBJ2-7
clone_size: once

cdr3_aa: ATAAGTTIYEQY
v_call: TRBV10-3
j_call: TRBJ2-7
clone_size: -

cdr3_aa: ASSLGPGQGFTEAF
v_call: TRBV11-2
j_call: TRBJ1-1
clone_size: -

cdr3_aa: ASSLNQKRRDNEQF
v_call: TRBV13
j_call: TRBJ2-1
clone_size: -

cdr3_aa: ASSLVAGTYEQY
v_call: TRBV5-5
j_call: TRBJ2-7
clone_size: -

cdr3_aa: ASSTASYNEQF
v_call: TRBV7-2
j_call: TRBJ2-1
clone_size: -

cdr3_aa: ASPVNTEAF
v_call: TRBV28
j_call: TRBJ1-1
clone_size: -

cdr3_aa: ASCQGAVKTQY
v_call: TRBV2
j_call: TRBJ2-5
clone_size: -

cdr3_aa: ASSIRGLRNTQY
v_call: TRBV19
j_call: TRBJ2-3
clone_size: -

cdr3_aa: ASSRPAGYNEQF
v_call: TRBV5-6
j_call: TRBJ2-1
clone_size: -

cdr3_aa: ASSFREMSTDTQY
v_call: TRBV7-9
j_call: TRBJ2-3
clone_size: -

cdr3_aa: ASSLVGGGTGELF
v_call: TRBV5-1
j_call: TRBJ2-2
clone_size: -

cdr3_aa: ASSLATSVGTGELF
v_call: TRBV28
j_call: TRBJ2-2
clone_size: -

cdr3_aa: ASSRQGFRQPQH
v_call: TRBV28
j_call: TRBJ1-5
clone_size: -

cdr3_aa: ASRPRQYTDTQY
v_call: TRBV11-2
j_call: TRBJ2-3
clone_size: -

cdr3_aa: ASSLDPASGRIYNEQF
v_call: TRBV11-3
j_call: TRBJ2-1
clone_size: -

cdr3_aa: ASSLVVAGQETQY
v_call: TRBV7-9
j_call: TRBJ2-5
clone_size: once

cdr3_aa: SVSVRDSSYEQY
v_call: TRBV29-1
j_call: TRBJ2-7
clone_size: -

cdr3_aa: ASSVGGGHDEKLF
v_call: TRBV9
j_call: TRBJ1-4
clone_size: -

cdr3_aa: ASRGIAGLPEQY
v_call: TRBV2
j_call: TRBJ2-7
clone_size: once

cdr3_aa: ASSSGQGLSEAF
v_call: TRBV5-1
j_call: TRBJ1-1
clone_size: -

cdr3_aa: ASSSPSGQGSEAF
v_call: TRBV19
j_call: TRBJ1-1
clone_size: -

cdr3_aa: ASSIQRSTDTQY
v_call: TRBV19
j_call: TRBJ2-3
clone_size: -

cdr3_aa: ASSQLKGQGCEQY
v_call: TRBV13
j_call: TRBJ2-7
clone_size: -

cdr3_aa: AASGQGARGYT
v_call: TRBV2
j_call: TRBJ1-2
clone_size: -

cdr3_aa: AWSVPGSGRNIQY
v_call: TRBV30
j_call: TRBJ2-4
clone_size: -

cdr3_aa: ASSPSGEGYNEQF
v_call: TRBV7-3
j_call: TRBJ2-1
clone_size: -

cdr3_aa: ASSTGASYEQY
v_call: TRBV28
j_call: TRBJ2-7
clone_size: -

cdr3_aa: ASSPPGQGVEKLF
v_call: TRBV18
j_call: TRBJ1-4
clone_size: -

cdr3_aa: ASSLSKTSYDYEQY
v_call: TRBV5-5
j_call: TRBJ2-7
clone_size: few

cdr3_aa: ASSPTGRNTEAF
v_call: TRBV18
j_call: TRBJ1-1
clone_size: -

cdr3_aa: AATGGRGSTTGANVLT
v_call: TRBV10-3
j_call: TRBJ2-6
clone_size: -

cdr3_aa: ASSQDWASNYNEQF
v_call: TRBV4-3
j_call: TRBJ2-1
clone_size: once

cdr3_aa: ASSLAPGQGSDEQY
v_call: TRBV7-2
j_call: TRBJ2-7
clone_size: -

cdr3_aa: ASSKGTGAEETQY
v_call: TRBV7-9
j_call: TRBJ2-5
clone_size: -

cdr3_aa: ASSQDGGIEAF
v_call: TRBV14
j_call: TRBJ1-1
clone_size: -

cdr3_aa: ASSFSANEKLF
v_call: TRBV7-9
j_call: TRBJ1-4
clone_size: few

cdr3_aa: ASSMASWQPQH
v_call: TRBV19
j_call: TRBJ1-5
clone_size: -

cdr3_aa: ASSGTLAGGGPSQETQY
v_call: TRBV7-2
j_call: TRBJ2-5
clone_size: -

cdr3_aa: AWSPGLAYNEQF
v_call: TRBV30
j_call: TRBJ2-1
clone_size: -

cdr3_aa: ASSQGLNRPLTYEQY
v_call: TRBV4-1
j_call: TRBJ2-7
clone_size: -

cdr3_aa: ASSTRLAGGYEQY
v_call: TRBV28
j_call: TRBJ2-7
clone_size: -